A single sample gave rise to the 15 T cell receptor beta chains below, sequenced in a study of blood T cell repertoires in COVID-19. The repertoire was sequenced with immunoSEQ multiplex PCR; TCRdb's copy has only in-frame clones and lacks some. Of 200,000 to 250,000 clones in the sample, around 86% were seen once. Input material: PBMCs or T cells enriched from blood (not recorded which). These receptors were obtained from a man aged 25 to 45 in a cohort exposed to, infected with or recovered from COVID-19 (not recorded which).

This clone came up once. This chain connects TRBV28 to TRBJ2-5, with 8 bases identical to TRBD1. This CDR3 has 13 residues. Losses at the gene ends were 2 bases for V and 8 bases for J; bases not matched to a gene: 4. Germline assignment: CDR1 MDHEN and CDR2 SYDVKM. CDR3 sequence reads: CASSLGQGVTQYF. CDR3 coding DNA: TGTGCCAGCAGTTTAGGACAGGGAGTAACCCAGTACTTC.

The J gene is TRBJ1-4, the V gene TRBV11-1, with a tentative D call TRBD1 (5 bases). The CDR3 has 16 residues. Trimming pared 4 bases from V and 6 bases from J, leaving 18 bases between. The V gene's germline CDR1 is SGHAT and CDR2 FQDESV (reference sequence). Written as DNA, the CDR3 is TGTGCCAGCAGCTCCCCTTCGGGGGAAAGGGATGAAAAACTGTTTTTT. Translated: CASSSPSGERDEKLFF. Based on the CDR3 plus reference TRBV11-1 and TRBJ1-4, the full variable domain is EAEVAQSPRYKITEKSQAVAFWCDPISGHATLYWYRQILGQGPELLVQFQDESVVDDSQLPKDRFSAERLKGVDSTLKIQPAELGDSAMYLCASSSPSGERDEKLFFGSGTQLSVL.

J is TRBJ2-3 and V is TRBV4-2, with 7 positions matching TRBD2. The V and J ends lost 2 bases and 9 bases, in that order; junction bases with no gene match: 11. The germline V gene encodes CDR1 LGHNA and CDR2 YNFKEQ. CDR3 size: 15 residues. CDR3 in DNA: TGTGCCAGCAGCCAACGGGACCCAAGGGAGGGGACGCAGTATTTT. It translates to CASSQRDPREGTQYF.

The chain is built from TRBV28 and TRBJ1-5; 7 bases line up with TRBD1. V dropped 7 bases and J dropped 7; count of bases not matched to a gene: 10. CDR1 is MDHEN, CDR2 SYDVKM, per germline. The CDR3 extends over 14 amino acids. The CDR3 sequence: CASIKKGANQPQHF. The CDR3 DNA is TGTGCCAGCATCAAGAAGGGGGCGAACCAGCCCCAGCATTTT.

V is TRBV28 and J is TRBJ1-5, with D possibly TRBD1 on 5 matching bases. This CDR3 is built from 17 residues. Germline CDR1 is MDHEN and CDR2 is SYDVKM. V gave up 5 bases and J gave up 3 bases, with 20 bases separating them. In DNA form, the CDR3 reads TGTGCCAGCAGTCCGCCGGTGCAGGGAATATACAATCAGCCCCAGCATTTT. Translating gives CASSPPVQGIYNQPQHF.

The rearrangement joins TRBV18 to TRBJ2-1; the match to TRBD2 covers 10 bases. The V gene's germline CDR1 is KGHSH and CDR2 LQKENI. V gave up 6 bases and J gave up 6 bases; unmatched junction bases: 11. CDR3 length: 16 residues. Here the CDR3 DNA reads TGTGCCAGCTCCGACCTCCCTAGCGGGAGTACCAATGAGCAGTTCTTC. It is translated as CASSDLPSGSTNEQFF.

The chain recombines TRBV28 with TRBJ2-1; TRBD1 is a possible D gene (6 bases). Trimming took off 7 bases at V and 1 base at J, with 8 bases between the two ends. Germline V gene sequence: CDR1 MDHEN, CDR2 SYDVKM. The CDR3 length is 13 residues. In nucleotides, the CDR3 is TGTGCCAGCACGGGACATTCCTACAATGAGCAGTTCTTC. Its protein is CASTGHSYNEQFF.

The CDR3 sequence: CASSIGLAGADTQYF. DNA for the CDR3: TGTGCCAGTAGTATAGGACTAGCGGGAGCAGATACGCAGTATTTT. The V gene is TRBV19, the J gene TRBJ2-3, with 12 nucleotides matching TRBD2. The V gene's germline CDR1 is LNHDA and CDR2 SQIVND (reference sequence). This CDR3 region has 15 residues. Trimming cost V 1 base and J 4 bases; bases outside gene matches: 0.

This chain joins TRBV10-1 and TRBJ2-1; no reliable D call. The CDR3 consists of 14 residues. Per the germline V gene, CDR1 is WNHNN and CDR2 is SYGVQD (reference sequence). V gave up 0 bases and J gave up 7 bases, with 10 bases separating them. CDR3 bases: TGCGCCAGCAGTGAGTCCGACACTCGGAATGAGCAGTTCTTC. Amino acids: CASSESDTRNEQFF.

The chain is built from TRBV11-2 and TRBJ2-1, with no clear D. The CDR3 covers 15 residues. Germline CDR1 and CDR2: SGHAT and FQNNGV. Between the trimmed V and J ends, which lost 2 bases and 5 bases, there was a span of 13 bases. CDR3 sequence reads: CASSLRLVIDNEQFF. In DNA form, the CDR3 reads TGTGCCAGCAGCTTACGGCTAGTGATAGACAATGAGCAGTTCTTC.

Only one count was recorded for this clone. This chain connects TRBV7-3 to TRBJ1-5; TRBD1 agrees at 10 bases. V shed 4 bases, J shed 3 bases, and the junction held 9 bases outside the gene matches. Germline CDR1 SGHTA, CDR2 FQGTGA. This CDR3 is 17 amino acids long. The CDR3 coding sequence is TGTGCCAGCAGCTCGAGGGACAGGGGACTCTACAATCAGCCCCAGCATTTT. It yields the protein CASSSRDRGLYNQPQHF.

For the CDR3, the DNA is TGTGCCAGTAGTATGAGGGCAGGGGGCTATGGCTACACCTTC. Translating it yields CASSMRAGGYGYTF. The chain is built from TRBV19 and TRBJ1-2; the match to TRBD1 covers 7 bases. The germline gives CDR1 LNHDA, CDR2 SQIVND (reference sequence). After removal of 3 bases from V and 4 bases from J, the junction contained 5 bases not matched to a gene. CDR3 length: 14 residues.

The chain links TRBV7-8 to TRBJ1-6, with TRBD1 matching 7 bases. Germline V gene data show CDR1 as SGHVS and CDR2 as FQNEAQ. J lost 9 bases, V lost 7 bases, and 9 bases had no gene match. The CDR3 length is 14 residues. The CDR3 DNA reads as TGTGCCAGCAATGGGGACAGAGGTCGTTCACCCCTCCACTTT. It encodes CASNGDRGRSPLHF.

The chain carries TRBV5-1 and TRBJ2-7; the match to TRBD1 covers 10 bases. Germline V CDR1 and CDR2: SGHRS, YFSETQ. This CDR3 comprises 15 residues. Unmatched junction bases numbered 10, after V lost 4 bases and J lost 6 bases. The CDR3 DNA reads as TGCGCCAGCAGCACCGGGACAGGGGCCACTCGCGAGCAGTACTTC. Translated, it gives CASSTGTGATREQYF.

The CDR3 region is CASRYWGTGDEKLFF. The CDR3 DNA follows: TGTGCCAGCCGATATTGGGGGACAGGTGATGAAAAACTGTTTTTT. The chain is built from TRBV27 and TRBJ1-4, with 8 bases matching TRBD1. V lost 8 bases and J lost 6; bases outside the gene matches: 11. Germline V CDR1 and CDR2: MNHEY, SMNVEV (reference sequence). The CDR3 is made up of 15 amino acids.